Described below is a single T cell receptor beta chain sequence and its context. The antigen remains unidentified. The data were obtained in a study of Tregs in tolerant kidney transplant recipients. The V segment lost 4 bases and the J segment 4 bases; nucleotides outside the gene matches: 5. The CDR3 length is 16 residues. The V gene's germline CDR1 is SGHKS and CDR2 YYEKEE (reference sequence). Assay: immunoSEQ multiplex PCR; the TCRdb copy retains only in-frame clones and omits some. This table holds approximately 45,000 clones, 95% to 96% found once. This rearrangement joins TRBV5-5 to TRBJ2-1, with TRBD2 matching over 13 bases. The specimen sequenced was Tregs from blood cultured with allogeneic cells. The source is a human donor in good health. CDR3 DNA: TGTGCCAGCAGCCAGGGACTAGCGGGATCATACAATGAGCAGTTCTTC. Its translation is CASSQGLAGSYNEQFF.